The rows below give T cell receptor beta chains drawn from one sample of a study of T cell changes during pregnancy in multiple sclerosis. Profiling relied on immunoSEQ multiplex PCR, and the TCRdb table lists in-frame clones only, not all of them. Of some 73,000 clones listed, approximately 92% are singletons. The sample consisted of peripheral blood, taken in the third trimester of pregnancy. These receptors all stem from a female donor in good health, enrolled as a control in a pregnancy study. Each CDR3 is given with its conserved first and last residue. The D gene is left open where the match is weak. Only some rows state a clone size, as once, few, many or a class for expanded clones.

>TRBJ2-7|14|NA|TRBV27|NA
TGTGCCAGCAGCCCGGGGACAACTGCCTACGAGCAGTACTTC
CASSPGTTAYEQYF
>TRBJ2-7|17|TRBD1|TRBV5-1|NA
TGCGCCAGCAGCTTGGCTGGAACCGGGACAGGGGGTTTCGAGCAGTACTTC
CASSLAGTGTGGFEQYF
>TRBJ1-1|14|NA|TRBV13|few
TGTGCCAGCAGCGTGACTCCTATGAACACTGAAGCTTTCTTT
CASSVTPMNTEAFF
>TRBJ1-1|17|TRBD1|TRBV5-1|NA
TGCGCCAGCAGCTTGGTTGCAGGGGGCGGTTTTTGGGCTGAAGCTTTCTTT
CASSLVAGGGFWAEAFF
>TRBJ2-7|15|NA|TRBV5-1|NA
TGCGCCAGCAGCCAAGACCCACGGACAAACTACGAGCAGTACTTC
CASSQDPRTNYEQYF
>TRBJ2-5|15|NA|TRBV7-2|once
TGTGCCAGCAGCTTGGCCTCAGGGGCCCAAGAGACCCAGTACTTC
CASSLASGAQETQYF
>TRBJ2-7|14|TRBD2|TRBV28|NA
TGTGCCAGCAGTTTGAGCGGGGGTACCTACGAGCAGTACTTC
CASSLSGGTYEQYF
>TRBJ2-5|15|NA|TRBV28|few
TGTGCCACCAGACCTTCGGGACTTGCTCAAGAGACCCAGTACTTC
CATRPSGLAQETQYF
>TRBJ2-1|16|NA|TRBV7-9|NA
TGTGCCAGCAGCTCCGGGGAGGCAGGGATTAGGAATGAGCAGTTCTTC
CASSSGEAGIRNEQFF
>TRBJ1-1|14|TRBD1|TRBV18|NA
TGTGCCAGCTCACCGCAGGGGGCGAACACTGAAGCTTTCTTT
CASSPQGANTEAFF
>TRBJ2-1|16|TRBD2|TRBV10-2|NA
TGCGCCAGCAGTGAGAGTGGACTAGCGGGAGCCGGTGAGCAGTTCTTC
CASSESGLAGAGEQFF
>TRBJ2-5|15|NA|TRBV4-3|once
TGCGCCAGCAGCCAATGGAACAGGCGGAGGGAGGCCCAGTACTTC
CASSQWNRRREAQYF
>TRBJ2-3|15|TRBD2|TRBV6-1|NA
TGTGCCAGCAGTGACACAGCGGGGGACACAGATACGCAGTATTTT
CASSDTAGDTDTQYF
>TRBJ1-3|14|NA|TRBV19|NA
TGTGCCAGTAAGGGGATCCTCTCTGGAAACACCATATATTTT
CASKGILSGNTIYF
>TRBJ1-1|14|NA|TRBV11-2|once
TGTGCCAGCAGCTCCGACAGGCTGAACACTGAAGCTTTCTTT
CASSSDRLNTEAFF
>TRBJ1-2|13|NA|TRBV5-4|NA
TGTGCCAGCAGCACCGCACAGAACTATGGCTACACCTTC
CASSTAQNYGYTF
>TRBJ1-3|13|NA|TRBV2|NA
TGTGCCAGCAGTGAGGACAGAGGAAACACCATATATTTT
CASSEDRGNTIYF
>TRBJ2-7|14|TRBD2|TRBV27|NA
TGTGCCAGCAGTGTGGCGGGGGTGGGCTACGAGCAGTACTTC
CASSVAGVGYEQYF
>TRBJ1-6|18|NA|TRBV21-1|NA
TGTGCCAGCATCAACAAACACCGGGACAGACTTTTCATGTCACCCCTCCACTTT
CASINKHRDRLFMSPLHF
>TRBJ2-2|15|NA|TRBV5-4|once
TGTGCCAGCAGCTTGTTCAGGGAATACACCGGGGAGCTGTTTTTT
CASSLFREYTGELFF
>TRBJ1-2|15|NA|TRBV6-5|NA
TGTGCCAGCAGTTACGGGCGAACAACGGACTATGGCTACACCTTC
CASSYGRTTDYGYTF
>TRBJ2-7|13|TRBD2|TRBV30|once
TGTGCCTGGAGCGGCGGGAGGCCGGGGGAGCAGTACTTC
CAWSGGRPGEQYF
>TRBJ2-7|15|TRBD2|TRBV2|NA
TGTGCCAGCAGTGAGAATTTAGCGGGGGGTCACGAGCAGTACTTC
CASSENLAGGHEQYF
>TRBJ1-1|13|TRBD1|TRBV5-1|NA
TGCGCCAGCAGCTTAGGACAGGGTTTTGAAGTTTTCTTT
CASSLGQGFEVFF
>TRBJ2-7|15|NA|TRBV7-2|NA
TGTGCCAGCAGCTTAAACGGGAATCCGCCCTACGAGCAGTACTTC
CASSLNGNPPYEQYF
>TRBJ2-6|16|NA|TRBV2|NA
TGTGCCAGCAGTGGGGCAGGGGCGCTTGGGGCCAACGTCCTGACTTTC
CASSGAGALGANVLTF
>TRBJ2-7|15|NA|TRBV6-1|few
TGTGCCAGCAGTCTCGAAGGTGGGCAGCCCTACGAGCAGTACTTC
CASSLEGGQPYEQYF
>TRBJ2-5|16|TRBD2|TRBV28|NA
TGTGCCAGTCTTCCGGGACTAGCGGGAGGGCGGGAGACCCAGTACTTC
CASLPGLAGGRETQYF
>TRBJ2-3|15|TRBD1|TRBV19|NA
TGTGCCAGTAGTATAGGGGGGACAGACGGAGATACGCAGTATTTT
CASSIGGTDGDTQYF
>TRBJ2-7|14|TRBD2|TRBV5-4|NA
TGTGCCAGCAGCCCCGGGGGGGGCTTCGACGAGCAGTACTTC
CASSPGGGFDEQYF
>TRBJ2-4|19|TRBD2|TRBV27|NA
TGTGCCAGCAGTTCGGGAAGACTAGCGGGGGTCGTAGCCAAAAACATTCAGTACTTC
CASSSGRLAGVVAKNIQYF
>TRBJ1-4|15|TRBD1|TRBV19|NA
TGTGCCAGTAGGACTACCGGGACAGGGTGGGAAAAACTGTTTTTT
CASRTTGTGWEKLFF
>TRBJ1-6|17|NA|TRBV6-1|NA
TGTGCCAGCAGTGAAGCGAGCGCGGGGGTAGAATCTTCACCCCTCCACTTT
CASSEASAGVESSPLHF
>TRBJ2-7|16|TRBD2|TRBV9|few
TGTGCCAGCAGCCCAATGACTAGCGGGATCCCCTACGAGCAGTACTTC
CASSPMTSGIPYEQYF
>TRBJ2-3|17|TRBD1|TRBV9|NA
TGTGCCAGCAGCGTAGGTAGGGCAGGGGGCGGCACAGATACGCAGTATTTT
CASSVGRAGGGTDTQYF
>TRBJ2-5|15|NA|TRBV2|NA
TGTGCCAGCAGTGTCTTGACTTTGGAGGGGGAGACCCAGTACTTC
CASSVLTLEGETQYF
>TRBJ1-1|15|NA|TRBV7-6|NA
TGTGCCAGCAGCTTAGAGGTGGGGCAGATGCATGAAGCTTTCTTT
CASSLEVGQMHEAFF
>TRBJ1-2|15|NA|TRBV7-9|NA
TGTGCCAGCAGCGCAATTATAGTTCCTAACTATGGCTACACCTTC
CASSAIIVPNYGYTF
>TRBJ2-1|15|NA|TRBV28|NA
TGTGCCAGCAGTCAACAGGGGAGGCCCTACAATGAGCAGTTCTTC
CASSQQGRPYNEQFF